Detailed here is one T cell receptor beta chain. It lacks a known antigen. Base qualities are not provided; no much larger clone lies one nucleotide away. The same CDR3 is also encoded by other DNA sequences in this sample. The CDR3 holds 12 amino acids from the cysteine to the phenylalanine. Solely the CDR3 DNA is kept, with 36 bases framed from the first base. CDR1 and CDR2, looked up from the germline V gene (reference sequence), are LNHNV and YYDKDF. V gives up 5 bases and J gives up 1 base, and the segment between their germline ends measures 6 bases. The immunoSEQ hsTCRB v3.0 assay was used at survey level resolution for TRB variable region sequencing. A depth of about 35,000-55,000 T-cell genomes per sample was targeted for TRB sequencing. TRB libraries were pooled and sequenced on an Illumina MiSeq using a v3 150-cycle kit. Per the original workflow: Repertoire analysis was performed in R inside a reproducible Nextflow workflow that covered QC, data transformation and analysis. LymphoSeq2, an R package for exploring AIRR-Seq data, was used to implement custom analyses. A handful of samples yielding fewer than 5000 total TRB sequences were excluded, leaving over 150 analyzed HIV repertoires. Among the approximately 180 HIV repertoires that were kept, under 60 were collected before ART initiation and under 150 were collected after ART initiation. Repertoires were downsampled to 5000 TRB nucleotide sequences, with summary statistics averaged over 100 downsampling iterations. The analysis kept only TRB sequences whose CDR3 regions were at least seven amino acids long. Two measures captured diversity: a Shannon entropy-derived clonality score and the Gini coefficient. In the repertoire networks, any two of the top 5000 CDR3 amino acid sequences were linked whenever the two sequences differed by an edit distance of one. Antigen specificity groups and MHC restriction were predicted for TRB CDR3 amino acid sequences with GLIPH2. To flag known associations with CMV, EBV, HIV or tissue antigens, CDR3 amino acid sequences were compared against VDJdb and McPAS-TCR. Pre-ART, post-ART and control groups were compared with Wilcoxon signed-rank tests and Holm-Bonferroni correction. TCRdb carries this immuneACCESS record with in-frame sequences only. Its versions omit some clonotypes, under half of them owing to an unresolved V gene in the studies checked, with the rest unexplained. The DNA gave D and trimming, while V, J and clone size come from that table. The sample profile shows about 39,000 clones; about 86% of them were found once. Together, the top ten hold less than 4% of the sample.

Inclusion was restricted to participants for whom at least one PBMC sample before ART initiation and at least two post-ART samples were available. All participants with HIV were treated in the United States of America. Cryopreserved samples of about 0.95-10 million PBMC were thawed and washed before DNA extraction. At the time of the earliest PBMC sample for each participant with HIV, ages ranged from about 23 to 60 years. PBMC samples were contributed by each participant from 1-4 timepoints before ART initiation and 2-8 timepoints after ART initiation, with a median of 7 samples. For every participant, serial HIV viral load, CD4+ T-cell count, ART history and demographic data were obtained. A Qiagen kit on a QIAcube was used to extract genomic DNA from unsorted PBMC, with samples processed in batches of 12. This entry belongs to a study of long-term antiretroviral therapy in people with HIV (dated by TCRdb to 2022 to 2024). Background for the entire study: The earliest samples were collected roughly a decade before the 2015 WHO recommendation for immediate ART, at a time when ART was usually postponed until CD4 counts fell. This retrospective serial study examined whether starting ART and sustained HIV suppression were associated with changes in the composition and diversity of the TRB repertoire in peripheral blood. The cohort contributed over 150 cryopreserved PBMC samples from about 31 adults with confirmed HIV infection, collected serially over a mean of approximately 6 years (range 1-12). No cross-contamination during QIAcube processing turned up in test extractions that ran a monoclonal T-cell line alongside about 35 polyclonal samples. Of the roughly 31 participants with HIV, ten to eleven were female. General study outcomes and caveats: Expanded TRB clones identified before ART initiation dominated the repertoire across all time points, though the dominance fluctuated and decreased in many PLHIV after ART. Narrower CDR3 length ranges were observed in HIV repertoires than in controls, and an antigen-experienced repertoire with only a slight naive shift after ART was suggested by the network structure. Because pre-ART samples had limited cell numbers, unsorted PBMC were profiled rather than sorted CD4+ and CD8+ T cells. The samples were dated from 2004 to 2017, and the ART regimens that were used may be less effective than current ART regimens. Starting ART was linked to a significant rise in TRB diversity, yet even with long-term ART the diversity remained significantly lower than in transplant donor controls. Limited PBMC availability meant only the TCR beta chain was sequenced, without alpha chain pairing. Inferences about post-ART repertoire changes are limited because no data were available on ART adherence, viral resistance or therapy changes.

This material consisted of unsorted PBMCs, taken just before starting antiretroviral therapy. The TCR comes from a woman between 18 and 29 years old with HIV. In this chain, TRBV15 is recombined with TRBJ2-7; the D gene cannot be named for sure. The sequence in DNA is TGTGCCACCAGCGGCCAGTCCTACGAGCAGTACTTC. Translation gives CATSGQSYEQYF.